The TCR beta chain under discussion was sequenced for a study of response to subunit inactivated influenza vaccine. TCRdb fed the RT-PCR reads into MiXCR, producing one record per CDR3 protein. The sample lists about 540,000 distinct CDR3 sequences; approximately 22% were seen once. Note on this clonotype: Antigen: not known.

In germline, CDR1 is SGHRS, CDR2 YFSETQ. With 3 bases clipped from V and 0 bases from J, the junction kept 11 bases outside the gene matches. The CDR3 length is 18 residues. General study findings and limits: The authors suggested that few new T cells are recruited per seasonal influenza vaccination.

These same data were also listed under a study on T cells expressing NK-cell markers. From that report: UMIs were included in TCR beta cDNA generated by 5'RACE template switching. The TCR beta repertoires were obtained from sorted CD3+CD56+NKG2C+, CD3+CD56+NKG2C- and CD3+CD56-NKG2C+ T cells. Out of eight donors sequenced, seven tested HCMV-seropositive and the remaining one seronegative.

Sequenced here: CD4+ T cells sorted from PBMCs, sampled 12 days after vaccination. This clonotype was obtained from a man in his fifties who received an inactivated influenza vaccine. The gene calls are TRBV5-1 and TRBJ2-1; 8 nucleotides line up with TRBD1. CDR3 bases: TGCGCCAGCAGCTCGCTCCCCTCAGGACAGGGCTCCTACAATGAGCAGTTCTTC. It yields the protein CASSSLPSGQGSYNEQFF.